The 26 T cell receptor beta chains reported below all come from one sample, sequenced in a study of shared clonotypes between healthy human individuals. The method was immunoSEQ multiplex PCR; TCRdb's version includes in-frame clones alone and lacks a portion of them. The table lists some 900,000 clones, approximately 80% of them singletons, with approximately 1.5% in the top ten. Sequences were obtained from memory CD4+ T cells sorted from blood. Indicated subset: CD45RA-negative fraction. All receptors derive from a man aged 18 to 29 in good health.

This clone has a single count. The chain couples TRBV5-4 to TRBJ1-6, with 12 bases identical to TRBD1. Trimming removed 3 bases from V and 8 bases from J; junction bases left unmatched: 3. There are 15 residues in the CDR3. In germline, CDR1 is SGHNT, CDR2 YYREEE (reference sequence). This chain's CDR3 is CASSSGDRGHSPLHF. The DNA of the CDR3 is TGTGCCAGCAGCTCAGGGGACAGGGGGCATTCACCCCTCCACTTT.

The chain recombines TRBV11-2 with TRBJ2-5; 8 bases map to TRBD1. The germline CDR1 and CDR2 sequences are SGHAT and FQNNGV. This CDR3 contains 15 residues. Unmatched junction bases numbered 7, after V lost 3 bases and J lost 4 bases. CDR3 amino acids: CASSFRGQEGETQYF. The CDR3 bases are TGTGCCAGCAGCTTCAGGGGGCAGGAGGGAGAGACCCAGTACTTC.

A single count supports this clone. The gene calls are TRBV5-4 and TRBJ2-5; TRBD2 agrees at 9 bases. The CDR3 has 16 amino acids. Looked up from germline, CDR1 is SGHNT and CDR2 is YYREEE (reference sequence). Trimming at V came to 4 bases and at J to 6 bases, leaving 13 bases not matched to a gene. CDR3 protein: CASSLSVGGGAKTQYF. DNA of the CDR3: TGTGCCAGCAGCCTTTCCGTAGGCGGGGGGGCGAAGACCCAGTACTTC.

This CDR3 reads CASSSGGQGPYNEQFF. CDR3 DNA: TGCGCCAGCAGCTCGGGGGGACAGGGCCCCTACAATGAGCAGTTCTTC. The chain links TRBV5-1 to TRBJ2-1, with 9 bases matching TRBD1. The germline CDR1 and CDR2 sequences are SGHRS and YFSETQ. Germline trimming cut 3 bases from V and 2 bases from J; bases unmatched to any gene: 6. The CDR3 spans 16 residues.

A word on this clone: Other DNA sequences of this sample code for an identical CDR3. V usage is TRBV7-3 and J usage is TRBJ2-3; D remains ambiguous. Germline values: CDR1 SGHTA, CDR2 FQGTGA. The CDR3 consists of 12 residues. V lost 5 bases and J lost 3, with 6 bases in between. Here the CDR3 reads CASSPRTDTQYF. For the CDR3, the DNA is TGTGCCAGCAGCCCGAGAACAGATACGCAGTATTTT.

The CDR3 region has the DNA TGTGCCAGCAGCTCCCGCCCCCCCGAGCAGTTCTTC. Translation gives CASSSRPPEQFF. The chain combines TRBV7-2 with TRBJ2-1; D unresolved. This CDR3 contains 12 residues. V dropped 4 bases and J dropped 10 bases, with 11 bases sitting between them. From germline, CDR1 is SGHTA and CDR2 FQGNSA.

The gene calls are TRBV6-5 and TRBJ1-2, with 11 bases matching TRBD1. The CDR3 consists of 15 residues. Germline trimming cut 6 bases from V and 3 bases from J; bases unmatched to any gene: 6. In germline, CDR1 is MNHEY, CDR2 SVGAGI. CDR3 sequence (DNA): TGTGCCAGCAGACCCCCGGGACAGGGGGACTATGGCTACACCTTC. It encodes CASRPPGQGDYGYTF.

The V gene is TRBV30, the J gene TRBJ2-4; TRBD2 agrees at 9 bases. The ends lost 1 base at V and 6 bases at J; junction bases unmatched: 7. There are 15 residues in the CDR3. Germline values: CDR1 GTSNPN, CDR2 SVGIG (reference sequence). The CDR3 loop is CAWSGTSVNRNIQYF. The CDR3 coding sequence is TGTGCCTGGAGTGGGACTAGCGTAAATAGAAACATTCAGTACTTC.

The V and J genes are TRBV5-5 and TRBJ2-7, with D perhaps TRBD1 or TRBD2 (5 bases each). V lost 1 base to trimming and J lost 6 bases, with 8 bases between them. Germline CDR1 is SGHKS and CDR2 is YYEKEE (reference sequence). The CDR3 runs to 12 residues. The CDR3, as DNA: TGTGCCAGCAGCTTGACAGGACTCGAGCAGTACTTC. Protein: CASSLTGLEQYF. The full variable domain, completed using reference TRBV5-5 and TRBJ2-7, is DAGVTQSPTHLIKTRGQQVTLRCSPISGHKSVSWYQQVLGQGPQFIFQYYEKEERGRGNFPDRFSARQFPNYSSELNVNALLLGDSALYLCASSLTGLEQYFGPGTRLTVT.

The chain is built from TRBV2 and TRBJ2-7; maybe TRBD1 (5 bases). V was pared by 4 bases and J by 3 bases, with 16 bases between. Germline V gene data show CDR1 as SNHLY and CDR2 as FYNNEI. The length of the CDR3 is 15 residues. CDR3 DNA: TGTGCCAGCAGTGTCAACCAGGGTCCATACTACGAGCAGTACTTC. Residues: CASSVNQGPYYEQYF.

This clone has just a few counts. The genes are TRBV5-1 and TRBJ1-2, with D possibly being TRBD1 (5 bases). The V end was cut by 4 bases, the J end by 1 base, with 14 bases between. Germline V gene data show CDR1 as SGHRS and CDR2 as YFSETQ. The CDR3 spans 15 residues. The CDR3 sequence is CASSAGTVYNYGYTF. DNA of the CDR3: TGCGCCAGCAGCGCCGGGACCGTTTATAACTATGGCTACACCTTC.

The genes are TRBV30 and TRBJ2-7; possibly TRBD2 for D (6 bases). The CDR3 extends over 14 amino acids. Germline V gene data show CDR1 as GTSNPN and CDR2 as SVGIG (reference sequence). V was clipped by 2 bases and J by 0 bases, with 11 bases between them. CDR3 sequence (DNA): TGTGCCTGGAGTCCGGGACTGTCCTCCTACGAGCAGTACTTC. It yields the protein CAWSPGLSSYEQYF.

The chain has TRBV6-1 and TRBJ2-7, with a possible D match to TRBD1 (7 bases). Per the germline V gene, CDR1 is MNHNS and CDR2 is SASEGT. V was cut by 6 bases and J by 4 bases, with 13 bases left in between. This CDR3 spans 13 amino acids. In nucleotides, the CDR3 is TGTGCCAGCAGGAGGGACAGCGGGTACGAGCAGTACTTC. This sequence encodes CASRRDSGYEQYF.

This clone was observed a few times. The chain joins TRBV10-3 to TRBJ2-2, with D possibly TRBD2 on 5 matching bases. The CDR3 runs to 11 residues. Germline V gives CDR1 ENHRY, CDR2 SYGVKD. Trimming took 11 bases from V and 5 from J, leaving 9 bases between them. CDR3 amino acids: CAVGETGELFF. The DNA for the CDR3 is TGTGCCGTCGGGGAAACCGGGGAGCTGTTTTTT.

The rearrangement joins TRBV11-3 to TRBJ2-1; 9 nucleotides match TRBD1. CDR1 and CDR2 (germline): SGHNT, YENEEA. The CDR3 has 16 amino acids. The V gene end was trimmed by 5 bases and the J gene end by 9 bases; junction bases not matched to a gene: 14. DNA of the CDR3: TGTGCCAGCAGCCTCTTACCACAGGGGGCAAGGACTGAGCAGTTCTTC. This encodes CASSLLPQGARTEQFF.

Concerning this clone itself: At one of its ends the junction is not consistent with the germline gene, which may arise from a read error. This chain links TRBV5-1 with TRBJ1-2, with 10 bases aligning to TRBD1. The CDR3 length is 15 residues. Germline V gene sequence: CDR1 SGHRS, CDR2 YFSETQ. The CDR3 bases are TGCGCCAGCAGGAGTGGGACAGGGGTGGCCTATGGTTACACCTTC. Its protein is CASRSGTGVAYGYTF.

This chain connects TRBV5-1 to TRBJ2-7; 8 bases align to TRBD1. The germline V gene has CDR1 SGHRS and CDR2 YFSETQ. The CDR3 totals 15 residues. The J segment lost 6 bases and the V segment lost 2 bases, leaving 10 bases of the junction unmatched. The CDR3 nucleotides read TGCGCCAGCAGCTTACAGGGGGGAGAAATGAGCGAGCAGTACTTC. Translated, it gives CASSLQGGEMSEQYF.

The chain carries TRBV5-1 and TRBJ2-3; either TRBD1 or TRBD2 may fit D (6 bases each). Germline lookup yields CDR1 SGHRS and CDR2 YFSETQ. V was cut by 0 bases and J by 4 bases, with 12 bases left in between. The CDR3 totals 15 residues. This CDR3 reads CASSLEGGFADTQYF. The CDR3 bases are TGCGCCAGCAGCTTGGAGGGGGGCTTCGCAGATACGCAGTATTTT. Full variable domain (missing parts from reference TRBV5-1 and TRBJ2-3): KAGVTQTPRYLIKTRGQQVTLSCSPISGHRSVSWYQQTPGQGLQFLFEYFSETQRNKGNFPGRFSGRQFSNSRSEMNVSTLELGDSALYLCASSLEGGFADTQYFGPGTRLTVL.

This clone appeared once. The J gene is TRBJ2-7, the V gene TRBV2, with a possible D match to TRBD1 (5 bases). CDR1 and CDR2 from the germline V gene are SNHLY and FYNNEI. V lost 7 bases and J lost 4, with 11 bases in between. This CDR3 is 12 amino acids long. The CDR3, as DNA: TGTGCCAGCACTAGAGCAGGGTACGAGCAGTACTTC. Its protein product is CASTRAGYEQYF.

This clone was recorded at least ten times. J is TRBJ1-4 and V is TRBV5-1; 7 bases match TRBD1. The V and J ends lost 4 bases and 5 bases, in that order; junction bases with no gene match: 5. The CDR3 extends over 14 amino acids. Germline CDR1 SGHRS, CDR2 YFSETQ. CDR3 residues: CASSPGTENEKLFF. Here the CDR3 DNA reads TGCGCCAGCAGCCCCGGGACAGAAAATGAAAAACTGTTTTTT.

CDR3 region: CASSPRTIGEVGGSYEQYF. DNA for the CDR3: TGCGCCAGCAGTCCCCGGACAATTGGGGAAGTCGGGGGGTCCTACGAGCAGTACTTC. The chain couples TRBV23-1 to TRBJ2-7; 7 bases line up with TRBD2. TRBV23-1 is noted as an ORF with a role that remains uncertain. The CDR3 is 19 residues long. Trimming removed 4 bases from V and 1 base from J; junction bases left unmatched: 19.

CDR3 sequence reads: CASSQDSTGGSGTGELFF. In DNA form, the CDR3 reads TGCGCCAGCAGCCAAGACTCCACAGGGGGCTCGGGCACCGGGGAGCTGTTTTTT. The J gene is TRBJ2-2, the V gene TRBV4-1, with 9 bases aligning to TRBD1. This CDR3 is 18 amino acids long. Germline V gene lookup returns CDR1 MGHRA and CDR2 YSYEKL. V dropped 0 bases and J dropped 4; count of bases not matched to a gene: 9.

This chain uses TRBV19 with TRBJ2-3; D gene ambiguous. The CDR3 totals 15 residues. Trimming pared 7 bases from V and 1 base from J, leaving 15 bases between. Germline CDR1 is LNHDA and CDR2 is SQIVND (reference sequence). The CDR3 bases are TGTGCCAGTATCCTACACGGAATCGGCACAGATACGCAGTATTTT. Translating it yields CASILHGIGTDTQYF.

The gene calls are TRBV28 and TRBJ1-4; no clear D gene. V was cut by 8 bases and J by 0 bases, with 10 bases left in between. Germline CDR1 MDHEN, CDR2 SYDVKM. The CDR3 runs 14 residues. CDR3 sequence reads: CASRTPATNEKLFF. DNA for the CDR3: TGTGCCAGCCGTACCCCTGCAACTAATGAAAAACTGTTTTTT.

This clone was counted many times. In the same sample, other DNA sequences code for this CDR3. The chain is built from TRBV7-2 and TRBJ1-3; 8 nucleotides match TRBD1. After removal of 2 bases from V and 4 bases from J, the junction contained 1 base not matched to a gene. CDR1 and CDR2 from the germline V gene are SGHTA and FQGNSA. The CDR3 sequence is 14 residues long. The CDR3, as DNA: TGTGCCAGCAGCTTAACAGGGGGAGGAAACACCATATATTTT. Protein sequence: CASSLTGGGNTIYF.

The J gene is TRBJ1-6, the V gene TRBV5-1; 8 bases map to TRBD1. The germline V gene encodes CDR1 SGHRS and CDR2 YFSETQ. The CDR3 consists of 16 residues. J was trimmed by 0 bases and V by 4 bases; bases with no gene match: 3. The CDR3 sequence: CASSAGQGSYNSPLHF. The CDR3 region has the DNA TGCGCCAGCAGCGCCGGACAGGGCTCCTATAATTCACCCCTCCACTTT.